The clone carrying this T cell receptor beta chain occurred once. Its matching antigen is unknown. The data were obtained in a study of cytomegalovirus exposure and HLA in healthy donors. The PCR ran on 60 Vbeta and 13 Jbeta primers. This table comes from immunoSEQ multiplex PCR, and its TCRdb copy is limited to in-frame clones, with some not included. The table includes about 180,000 clones, less than 85% detected once. The V and J ends lost 3 bases and 2 bases, in that order; junction bases with no gene match: 6. CDR1 and CDR2 from the germline V gene are SGHAT and FQNNGV. The CDR3 covers 16 residues. Study conclusions and caveats: A missense variant in DCLRE1C was later tied to TCR beta V- and J-gene trimming. HLA alleles showed associations with about 17,000 TCR beta sequences in a later analysis, at a 0.05 false discovery rate.

The receptor was isolated from a boy between 2 and 10 years old in good health and CMV-seronegative. V is TRBV11-2 and J is TRBJ2-1; 8 positions agree with TRBD2. Sequenced: PBMCs. The CDR3 region has the DNA TGTGCCAGCAGCTTCACGGGGGGGCGTCCCTACAATGAGCAGTTCTTC. Its translation: CASSFTGGRPYNEQFF.